This section outlines one TCR beta chain sequence together with its context. What it binds is unknown. This sample was included in a study of cytomegalovirus exposure and HLA in healthy donors. PCR amplification relied on 60 Vbeta primers (plus 13 Jbeta primers). Libraries were prepared by immunoSEQ multiplex PCR; TCRdb keeps only in-frame clonotypes and omits some of them. The table shows some 200,000 clones, with 80% to 85% occurring only once. Study-level points and caveats: Serostatus for CMV was the only available immune exposure information. Upon later analysis, TCR association rates were observed to vary by HLA locus, being highest for DRB1 and lowest for HLA-C. The study put 150 to 200 TCR beta chains on its list as cytomegalovirus-associated. Productive status was seen about 87% or about 30% of the time for most TCR beta V segments in an earlier analysis.

The CDR3 runs 15 residues. V dropped 3 bases and J dropped 0; count of bases not matched to a gene: 3. In germline, CDR1 is SNHLY, CDR2 FYNNEI. V usage is TRBV2 and J usage is TRBJ2-7; 9 bases agree with TRBD2. The sequence was collected from a woman aged 40 to 50 in good health and CMV-seronegative. The sequenced sample was PBMCs. The CDR3 loop is CASSERLAVSYEQYF. CDR3 coding DNA: TGTGCCAGCAGTGAGAGACTAGCGGTCTCCTACGAGCAGTACTTC.